What follows is one T cell receptor (beta chain) and its context. Its antigen is still unknown. The data were taken from a study of cytomegalovirus exposure and HLA in healthy donors. Study-wide context: A prior analysis found about 120 million unique TCR beta sequences from 150 million to 200 million T cells. Overall study findings and caveats: The study listed 164 cytomegalovirus-associated TCR beta chains. Later analysis identified a missense DCLRE1C variant that was linked to TCR beta V- and J-gene trimming.

PCR used 60 Vbeta primers and 13 Jbeta primers. Original methodology: Later, an analysis found about 80 million unique TCR beta chains, and about 10 million of these were shared. Using immunoSEQ multiplex PCR, the repertoire was profiled, and TCRdb retains in-frame clones only, with some absent. That table supplies the V and J calls and clone size; D and trimming were determined from the DNA. Of 250,000 to 350,000 clones in the sample, about nine tenths were seen once. Germline V gene lookup returns CDR1 KGHSH and CDR2 LQKENI. The V segment lost 0 bases and the J segment 5 bases; nucleotides outside the gene matches: 8. The CDR3 length is 16 residues.

The sample was PBMCs. This TCR derives from a man aged 40-50 years in good health and CMV-seropositive. The gene calls are TRBV18 and TRBJ2-5; 8 positions agree with TRBD1. The CDR3 reads CASSPPSWTGSETQYF. The CDR3 DNA reads as TGTGCCAGCTCACCACCATCTTGGACAGGGAGTGAGACCCAGTACTTC.